The 8 T cell receptor beta chains reported below all come from one sample, sequenced in a study of blood T cells in healthy people across ages. Together with a sample-barcoded 5' primer, a J-beta primer mix was included in a second PCR lasting about 7 to 11 cycles. TCRdb called the 5' RACE reads again in MiXCR, with one record for every CDR3 protein. The sample consists of 380,000 or so distinct CDR3 sequences, about half of them appearing once. The source material was blood. The receptors were gathered from a man in his fifties or sixties in good health.

This chain uses TRBV3-1 with TRBJ2-3; tentative D call: TRBD1 (6 bases). This CDR3 has 15 amino acids. CDR1 LGHDT and CDR2 YNNKEL come from the germline V gene (reference sequence). Trimming pared 4 bases from V and 4 bases from J, leaving 15 bases between. CDR3 region: CASSRGGHRADTQYF. In DNA form, the CDR3 reads TGTGCCAGCAGCCGAGGCGGCCACAGGGCAGATACGCAGTATTTT.

CDR3 nucleotides: TGCGCCAGCACCAGGGGCCCTAACACTGAAGCTTTCTTT. Encoded protein: CASTRGPNTEAFF. This chain joins TRBV5-1 and TRBJ1-1; D is perhaps TRBD1 (6 bases). This CDR3 is built from 13 residues. The germline CDR1 and CDR2 sequences are SGHRS and YFSETQ. V dropped 6 bases and J dropped 2 bases, with 11 bases sitting between them.

The chain is built from TRBV24-1 and TRBJ2-3, with D unclear. The CDR3 covers 15 residues. CDR1 and CDR2 (germline): KGHDR, SFDVKD. V lost 5 bases and J 4 bases, leaving 15 bases between the germline ends. The CDR3 DNA is TGTGCCACCAGTGGGACCTCAAGGGATGCAGATACGCAGTATTTT. Its translation: CATSGTSRDADTQYF.

The chain links TRBV4-1 to TRBJ1-2; 9 bases are a match to TRBD1. Unmatched junction bases numbered 4, after V lost 0 bases and J lost 5 bases. This CDR3 contains 15 residues. CDR1 is MGHRA, CDR2 YSYEKL, per germline. CDR3 amino acids: CASSQEVGQGYGYTF. The CDR3 bases are TGCGCCAGCAGCCAAGAAGTTGGACAGGGGTATGGCTACACCTTC.

This clonotype has more than one count but fewer than ten. V usage is TRBV24-1 and J usage is TRBJ2-1; 11 nucleotides match TRBD2. The V segment lost 5 bases and the J segment 6 bases; nucleotides outside the gene matches: 5. There are 15 residues in the CDR3. Germline CDR1 is KGHDR and CDR2 is SFDVKD. DNA for the CDR3: TGTGCCACCAGTGTTTCACTAGCGGGAGTCAATGAGCAGTTCTTC. It specifies CATSVSLAGVNEQFF.

V and J are TRBV24-1 and TRBJ2-5; TRBD1 might be the D (5 bases). CDR3 length: 14 amino acids. Germline CDR1 and CDR2: KGHDR and SFDVKD. Deletions cut 7 bases from V and 4 bases from J, with 15 bases between. The CDR3: CATSSTGSGETQYF. The CDR3 nucleotides are TGTGCCACCAGCTCAACAGGATCCGGAGAGACCCAGTACTTC.

V and J are TRBV28 and TRBJ2-1; a possible D gene is TRBD2 (6 bases). In germline, CDR1 is MDHEN, CDR2 SYDVKM. This CDR3 comprises 15 residues. V lost 2 bases and J 8 bases, leaving 16 bases between the germline ends. The chain's CDR3 is CASSLGGNGGDEQFF. The CDR3 DNA is TGTGCCAGCAGTTTAGGGGGGAACGGCGGGGATGAGCAGTTCTTC.

This clonotype was detected only a few times. The chain has TRBV5-6 and TRBJ2-7; D is unclear. The CDR3 has 14 residues. Germline CDR1 is SGHDT and CDR2 is YYEEEE. Trimming removed 0 bases at V and 3 bases at J, with 10 bases between. The DNA of the CDR3 is TGTGCCAGCAGCTTGGATCCCCTTAACTACGAGCAGTACTTC. Its translation: CASSLDPLNYEQYF.